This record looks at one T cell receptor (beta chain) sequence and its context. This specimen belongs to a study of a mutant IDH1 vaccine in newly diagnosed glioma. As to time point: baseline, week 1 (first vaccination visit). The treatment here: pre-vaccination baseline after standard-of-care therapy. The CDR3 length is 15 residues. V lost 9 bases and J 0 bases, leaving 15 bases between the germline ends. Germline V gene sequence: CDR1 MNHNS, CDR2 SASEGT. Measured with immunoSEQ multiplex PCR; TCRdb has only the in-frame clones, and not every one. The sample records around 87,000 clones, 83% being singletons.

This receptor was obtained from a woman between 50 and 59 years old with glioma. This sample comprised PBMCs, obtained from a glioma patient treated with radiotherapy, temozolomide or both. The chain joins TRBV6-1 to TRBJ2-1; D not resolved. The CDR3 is CASTKTYSSYNEQFF. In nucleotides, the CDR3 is TGTGCCAGTACCAAGACGTATAGCTCCTACAATGAGCAGTTCTTC.